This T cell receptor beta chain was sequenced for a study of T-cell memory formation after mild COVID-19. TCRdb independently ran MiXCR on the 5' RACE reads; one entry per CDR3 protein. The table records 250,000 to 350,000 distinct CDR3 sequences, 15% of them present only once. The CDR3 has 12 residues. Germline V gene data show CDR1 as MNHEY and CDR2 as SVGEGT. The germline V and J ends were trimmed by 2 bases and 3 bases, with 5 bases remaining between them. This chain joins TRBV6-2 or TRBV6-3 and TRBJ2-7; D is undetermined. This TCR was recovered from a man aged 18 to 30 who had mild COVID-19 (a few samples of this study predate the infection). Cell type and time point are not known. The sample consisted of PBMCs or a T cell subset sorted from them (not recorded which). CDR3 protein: CASSYPHYEQYF. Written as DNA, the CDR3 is TGTGCCAGCAGTTACCCGCACTACGAGCAGTACTTC.